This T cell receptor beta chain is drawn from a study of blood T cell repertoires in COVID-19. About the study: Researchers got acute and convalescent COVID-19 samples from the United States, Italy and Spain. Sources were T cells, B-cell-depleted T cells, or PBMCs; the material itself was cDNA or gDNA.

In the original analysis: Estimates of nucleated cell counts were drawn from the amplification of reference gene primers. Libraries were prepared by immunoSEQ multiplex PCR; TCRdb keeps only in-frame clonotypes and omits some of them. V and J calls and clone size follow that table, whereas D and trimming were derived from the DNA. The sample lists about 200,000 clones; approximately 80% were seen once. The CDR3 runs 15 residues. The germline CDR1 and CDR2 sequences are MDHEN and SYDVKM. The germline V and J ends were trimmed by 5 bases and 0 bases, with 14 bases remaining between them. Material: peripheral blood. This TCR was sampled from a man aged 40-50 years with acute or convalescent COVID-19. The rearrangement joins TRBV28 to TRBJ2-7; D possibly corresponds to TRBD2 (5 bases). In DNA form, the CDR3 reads TGTGCCAGCAGTAAGGGCTTGGGGAGCTCCTACGAGCAGTACTTC. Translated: CASSKGLGSSYEQYF.